The source of this TCR beta chain is a study of T cells in localized non-small cell lung cancer. Trimming left V 8 bases short and J 5 bases short, with 15 bases between. This CDR3 contains 12 residues. CDR1 SQVTM and CDR2 ANQGSEA come from the germline V gene. In the case of this clone: As yet, its antigen is unknown.

Findings and limits, study-wide: Tumor showed lower T cell clonality than uninvolved adjacent lung, where it was highest. Owing to sequencing of a solitary tumor region, heterogeneity cannot be discounted. Appearances in adjacent lung were noted for a median approximately 52 of the top 100 tumor clones.

Measured with immunoSEQ multiplex PCR; TCRdb has only the in-frame clones, and not every one. The sample has around 15,000 clones; approximately 89% are singletons. The genes are TRBV29-1 and TRBJ1-2; D remains ambiguous. The clonotype originates from a man aged 35-75 years with stage III lung adenocarcinoma. Specimen: peripheral blood mononuclear cells, collected before any cancer treatment. CDR3 sequence: CSPDVGIYGYTF. In DNA, the CDR3 is TGCAGCCCTGATGTGGGAATTTATGGCTACACCTTC.